The text below deals with one T cell receptor beta chain. This record belongs to a study of siplizumab effects on memory and regulatory T cells. The CDR3 contains 14 residues. Trimming removed 5 bases at V and 0 bases at J, with 11 bases between. Germline V CDR1 and CDR2: MNHEY, SMNVEV (reference sequence). The table came from immunoSEQ multiplex PCR; TCRdb's copy has only in-frame clones and leaves some out. The sample comprises roughly 60,000 clones, approximately 97% of which are singletons, and around 0.086% rests with the top ten. The sequence came from a human donor in good health. Sequenced: naive CD8+ T cells sorted from blood. The chain employs TRBV27 and TRBJ2-7; D remains unclear. CDR3 loop: CASSPEISSYEQYF. CDR3 coding DNA: TGTGCCAGCAGTCCGGAGATCAGCTCCTACGAGCAGTACTTC.